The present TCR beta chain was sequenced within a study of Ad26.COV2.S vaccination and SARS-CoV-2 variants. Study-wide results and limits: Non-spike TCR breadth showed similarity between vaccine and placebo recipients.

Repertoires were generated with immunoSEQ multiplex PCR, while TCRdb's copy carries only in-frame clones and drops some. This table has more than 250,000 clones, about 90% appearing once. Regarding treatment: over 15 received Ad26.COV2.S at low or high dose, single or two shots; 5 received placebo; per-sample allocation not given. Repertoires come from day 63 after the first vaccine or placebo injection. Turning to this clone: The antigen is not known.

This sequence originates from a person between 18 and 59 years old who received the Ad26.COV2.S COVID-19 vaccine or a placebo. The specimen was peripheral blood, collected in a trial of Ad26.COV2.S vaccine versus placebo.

CDR3 nucleotide sequence: TGTGCCAGCAGTGATATAATCGGCGGGAAGCAGTTCTTC. Translating gives CASSDIIGGKQFF. The chain combines TRBV6-4 with TRBJ2-1; possible D gene TRBD2, 6 bases. Germline V lookup: CDR1 MRHNA, CDR2 SNTAGT. Trimming took 3 bases from V and 11 from J, leaving 14 bases between them. The CDR3 consists of 13 residues.